This is a list of T cell receptor beta chains from one sample in a study of T and B cells in COVID-19 patients. TCRdb reprocessed the multiplex PCR reads with MiXCR, giving one entry per CDR3 protein. Of approximately 8,100 distinct CDR3 sequences listed, about 28% are singletons. The sample comprised blood. The receptors were gathered from a human donor with active COVID-19. The CDR3 runs from the conserved cysteine through the conserved F or W. The D gene is left open where the match is weak. Part of the rows lack a size; the others show once, few, many or a class for expanded clones.

- - TRBJ1-1 TRBV6-4 13 CASSVEMNTEAFF TGTGCCAGCAGTGTGGAGATGAACACTGAAGCTTTCTTT
- medium-sized TRBJ2-5 TRBV13 14 CASSPRTGQETQYF TGTGCCAGCAGCCCCCGGACCGGACAGGAGACCCAGTACTTC
- medium-sized TRBJ2-7 TRBV5-6 15 CASSLVSLKTYEQYF TGTGCCAGCAGCTTGGTGTCTCTTAAAACCTACGAGCAGTACTTC
- - TRBJ1-5 TRBV5-4 15 CASSFGQLPYQPQHF TGTGCCAGCAGCTTTGGGCAGCTTCCGTATCAGCCCCAGCATTTT
- - TRBJ1-2 TRBV6-1 13 CASSEGYIGGYTF TGTGCCAGCAGTGAAGGATACATTGGTGGCTACACCTTC
- once TRBJ2-2 TRBV11-1 15 CASSSGVIWTGELFF TGTGCCAGCAGCTCGGGGGTAATTTGGACCGGGGAGCTGTTTTTT
- medium-sized TRBJ2-7 TRBV27 14 CASSIQGSSYEQYF TGTGCCAGCAGTATACAAGGTTCCTCCTACGAGCAGTACTTC
- medium-sized TRBJ1-2 TRBV27 13 CASSFGQNYGYTF TGTGCCAGCAGTTTCGGTCAGAACTATGGCTACACCTTC
- - TRBJ2-1 TRBV13 14 CASSPGGNNNEQFF TGTGCCAGCAGCCCAGGGGGGAACAACAATGAGCAGTTCTTC
TRBD2 few TRBJ2-3 TRBV13 17 CASSSWELSGGADTQYF TGTGCCAGCAGCTCCTGGGAGCTGAGCGGGGGGGCGGATACGCAGTATTTT
- - TRBJ2-5 TRBV21-1 15 CASSKDQGVQETQYF TGTGCCAGCAGCAAAGATCAAGGGGTTCAAGAGACCCAGTACTTC
TRBD1 - TRBJ1-2 TRBV24-1 13 CATSEPGTDRYTF TGTGCCACCAGTGAACCCGGGACAGATCGCTACACCTTC
- medium-sized TRBJ2-7 TRBV19 15 CASNQKTGSTYEQYF TGTGCCAGTAACCAAAAGACAGGTTCTACCTACGAGCAGTACTTC
- - TRBJ1-6 TRBV20-1 15 CSARAVDNEFSPLHF TGCAGTGCTAGAGCCGTGGACAATGAGTTTTCACCCCTCCACTTT
TRBD2 medium-sized TRBJ2-3 TRBV6-6 15 CASNGGGTYTDTQYF TGTGCCAGCAACGGCGGGGGGACCTACACAGATACGCAGTATTTT
TRBD1 - TRBJ1-5 TRBV29-1 13 CSVRTGGGQPQHF TGCAGCGTTCGGACAGGGGGTGGTCAGCCCCAGCATTTT
- once TRBJ1-4 TRBV9 15 CASSVQATTNEKLFF TGTGCCAGCAGCGTCCAAGCAACAACTAATGAAAAACTGTTTTTT
- medium-sized TRBJ2-3 TRBV27 12 CASSPFRDTQYF TGTGCCAGCAGTCCGTTCAGAGATACGCAGTATTTT
- - TRBJ2-1 TRBV6-2/TRBV6-3 16 CASSYGGGGSYNEQFF TGTGCCAGCAGTTACGGCGGTGGGGGCTCCTACAATGAGCAGTTCTTC
- medium-sized TRBJ2-7 TRBV6-5 13 CASSYRGLYEQYF TGTGCCAGCAGTTACCGGGGGCTTTACGAGCAGTACTTC
TRBD2 few TRBJ2-1 TRBV12-3/TRBV12-4 15 CASSSSGGYYNEQFF TGTGCCAGCAGTTCTAGCGGGGGTTACTACAATGAGCAGTTCTTC
- - TRBJ2-5 TRBV6-5 14 CASNPPGLAETQYF TGTGCCAGCAATCCACCCGGCCTAGCGGAGACCCAGTACTTC
- - TRBJ1-3 TRBV20-1 15 CSARQIRGSGNTIYF TGCAGTGCCCGGCAAATAAGGGGCTCTGGAAACACCATATATTTT
TRBD2 few TRBJ2-3 TRBV4-3 17 CASSQAPTSGVADTQYF TGCGCCAGCAGCCAAGCACCCACTAGCGGGGTGGCAGATACGCAGTATTTT
TRBD2 - TRBJ2-2 TRBV10-3 16 CAISASLAGNTGELFF TGTGCCATCAGTGCGTCACTAGCGGGGAACACCGGGGAGCTGTTTTTT
TRBD1 - TRBJ1-2 TRBV5-1 14 CASSTGQAFYGYTF TGCGCCAGCAGCACGGGACAGGCCTTCTATGGCTACACCTTC
TRBD1 - TRBJ1-3 TRBV29-1 13 CSVGLTGGHTIYF TGCAGCGTTGGCCTGACAGGGGGCCACACCATATATTTT
- few TRBJ2-1 TRBV24-1 13 CATSGIGGVEQFF TGTGCCACCAGTGGGATAGGGGGTGTTGAGCAGTTCTTC
- few TRBJ2-1 TRBV11-1 17 CASSLGQGRTPYNEQFF TGTGCCAGCAGCTTAGGTCAAGGACGGACACCTTACAATGAGCAGTTCTTC
- - TRBJ2-3 TRBV4-1 17 CASSQDQRTVGTDTQYF TGCGCCAGCAGCCAAGATCAAAGGACAGTTGGTACAGATACGCAGTATTTT
- few TRBJ1-1 TRBV7-2 14 CASRTGQLGTEAFF TGTGCCAGCAGAACAGGACAGTTAGGCACTGAAGCTTTCTTT
- medium-sized TRBJ2-3 TRBV12-3/TRBV12-4 13 CASSFAGADTQYF TGTGCCAGCAGTTTTGCAGGGGCAGATACGCAGTATTTT
- - TRBJ2-5 TRBV18 13 CASSPSLGETQYF TGTGCCAGCTCACCAAGTTTAGGAGAGACCCAGTACTTC
- few TRBJ2-5 TRBV6-2/TRBV6-3 12 CASRAEKETQYF TGTGCCAGCAGGGCCGAGAAAGAGACCCAGTACTTC
- - TRBJ2-1 TRBV7-9 16 CASSGNLASSYNEQFF TGTGCCAGCAGCGGAAATCTAGCTAGCTCCTACAATGAGCAGTTCTTC
TRBD1 - TRBJ2-1 TRBV10-1 13 CASRDRGGNEQFF TGCGCCAGCAGAGACAGGGGGGGCAATGAGCAGTTCTTC
- medium-sized TRBJ1-2 TRBV19 17 CASSIPTGSDWHYGYTF TGTGCCAGTAGTATACCCACAGGGTCCGATTGGCACTATGGCTACACCTTC
- few TRBJ1-5 TRBV27 16 CASSSPWGSGNQPQHF TGTGCCAGCAGTTCCCCATGGGGCAGTGGGAATCAGCCCCAGCATTTT
TRBD1 - TRBJ1-2 TRBV18 15 CASSPTTGTGDGYTF TGTGCCAGCTCACCAACGACCGGGACAGGGGATGGCTACACCTTC
- medium-sized TRBJ2-1 TRBV5-6 14 CASSLVRGYNEQFF TGTGCCAGCAGCTTGGTGCGCGGTTACAATGAGCAGTTCTTC
- medium-sized TRBJ2-3 TRBV19 15 CASSDGQSHTDTQYF TGTGCCAGTAGTGACGGACAGAGCCACACAGATACGCAGTATTTT
TRBD1 medium-sized TRBJ2-2 TRBV5-4 15 CASRARGRRTGELFF TGTGCCAGCAGGGCGAGGGGGCGGCGGACCGGGGAGCTGTTTTTT
- - TRBJ1-2 TRBV7-9 16 CASSLSGSTGNYGYTF TGTGCCAGCAGCTTATCGGGAAGTACAGGGAACTATGGCTACACCTTC
TRBD1 medium-sized TRBJ2-7 TRBV6-5 15 CASSEGTAGYYEQYF TGTGCCAGCAGTGAAGGGACAGCCGGATATTACGAGCAGTACTTC
- few TRBJ1-3 TRBV19 15 CASSTGSTSGNTIYF TGTGCCAGTAGTACAGGCTCAACCTCTGGAAACACCATATATTTT
TRBD2 - TRBJ2-5 TRBV20-1 20 CSAERWGSGENLPFQETQYF TGCAGTGCCGAGAGATGGGGTAGCGGGGAGAACCTCCCCTTCCAAGAGACCCAGTACTTC
- medium-sized TRBJ2-3 TRBV5-6 12 CASRWGRDTQYF TGTGCCAGCAGGTGGGGAAGAGATACGCAGTATTTT
- - TRBJ1-3 TRBV6-5 12 CASHTPGNTIYF TGTGCCAGCCATACTCCTGGAAACACCATATATTTT
- - TRBJ1-2 TRBV18 12 CASSPRGGGYTF TGTGCCAGCTCACCACGGGGGGGCGGCTACACCTTC
- medium-sized TRBJ2-2 TRBV6-1 12 CASKYITGELFF TGTGCCAGCAAGTACATTACCGGGGAGCTGTTTTTT
TRBD2 - TRBJ2-1 TRBV29-1 12 CSVTSGGDEQFF TGCAGCGTTACTAGCGGGGGGGATGAGCAGTTCTTC
TRBD1 - TRBJ1-2 TRBV20-1 15 CSARENRGWNYGYTF TGCAGTGCTAGAGAAAACAGGGGTTGGAACTATGGCTACACCTTC
TRBD2 - TRBJ2-1 TRBV20-1 14 CSAKTSEALVEQFF TGCAGTGCTAAGACTAGCGAGGCCCTAGTTGAGCAGTTCTTC
TRBD1 - TRBJ1-6 TRBV6-5 11 CASSTRDRVFF TGTGCCAGCAGTACCCGGGACAGGGTGTTCTTT
- - TRBJ1-3 TRBV27 14 CASKDRLSGNTIYF TGTGCCAGCAAGGATCGCCTCTCTGGAAACACCATATATTTT
TRBD1 - TRBJ1-5 TRBV12-3/TRBV12-4 11 CASSWDRVGHF TGTGCCAGCAGCTGGGACAGGGTCGGACATTTT
TRBD2 - TRBJ2-3 TRBV12-3/TRBV12-4 19 CASSSYDYPAGGSTDTQYF TGTGCCAGCAGTTCCTACGACTACCCAGCGGGGGGGAGCACAGATACGCAGTATTTT
TRBD2 few TRBJ2-5 TRBV12-3/TRBV12-4 16 CASSPTERGGPETQYF TGTGCCAGCAGTCCCACCGAGCGGGGGGGGCCAGAGACCCAGTACTTC
TRBD1 - TRBJ2-2 TRBV20-1 15 CSARWLERGPGELFF TGCAGTGCTAGGTGGCTAGAGAGGGGGCCCGGGGAGCTGTTTTTT